This T cell receptor beta chain was sequenced for a study of cytomegalovirus exposure and HLA in healthy donors. Notes on the study in general: One later analysis reportedly identified an Asian-associated ancestry cluster that showed fewer N-insertions than the roughly 670-donor mean. Most TCR beta V segments were productive about 87% or about 30% of the time in an earlier analysis. One variant, a missense change in DCLRE1C, was linked in a later analysis to TCR beta V- and J-gene trimming.

Researchers ran the PCR with 60 Vbeta and 13 Jbeta primers. Original methodology: Later, roughly 77 million unique TCR beta chains were counted in an analysis, and about 12 million of them were shared. TCRdb keeps only in-frame clones here, not all; method: immunoSEQ multiplex PCR. The D gene and trimming were derived from the DNA, and the V and J assignments and clone size from that table. The sample has roughly 49,000 clones, 81% seen once. Trimming stripped 7 bases from V and 11 bases from J, with 20 bases between. The germline V gene encodes CDR1 MNHEY and CDR2 SVGAGI. The CDR3 spans 13 residues. Points on this clone: The antigen remains unidentified.

The sequence derives from a boy aged 5-17 years in good health and CMV-seropositive. The specimen sequenced was PBMCs. The chain joins TRBV6-5 to TRBJ1-1; no firm D call. CDR3 amino acids: CASTQPGESGAFF. For the CDR3, the DNA is TGTGCCAGCACTCAACCCGGGGAAAGTGGGGCTTTCTTT.